This TCR beta chain derives from a study of T cells in Graves' hyperthyroidism and ophthalmopathy. As for the study in general: Peripheral blood was secured at the point of initial diagnosis, before any treatment. Study-level results: The majority of expanded thyroid clonotypes above 0.001 also appeared in blood.

RNA transcripts provided the source from which TCR beta CDR3 regions were amplified. In the first-round RT-PCR of the TCR CDR3, the HTBI primer set was used. One entry per CDR3 protein results from TCRdb running MiXCR on the multiplex PCR reads. Of 300,000 to 450,000 distinct CDR3 sequences in the sample, 13% were seen once. The sample holds many counts of this clonotype. The antigen remains undetermined. Clinicians diagnosed patients from clinical symptoms, serum thyroxine and TRAb, thyroid ultrasound and orbital computed tomography. The sequencing input was blood. This sequence was found in a woman younger than 30 with Graves' hyperthyroidism.

The CDR3 DNA is TGTGCCAGCAGTCGGGTGAATCCGGGTCAGAAGCGGTCCTACGAGCAGTACTTC. Protein: CASSRVNPGQKRSYEQYF. V is TRBV11-3 and J is TRBJ2-7; D perhaps matches TRBD2 (5 bases). V was trimmed by 6 bases and J by 1 base, leaving 25 bases between them. This CDR3 is built from 18 residues. Germline V lookup: CDR1 SGHNT, CDR2 YENEEA.